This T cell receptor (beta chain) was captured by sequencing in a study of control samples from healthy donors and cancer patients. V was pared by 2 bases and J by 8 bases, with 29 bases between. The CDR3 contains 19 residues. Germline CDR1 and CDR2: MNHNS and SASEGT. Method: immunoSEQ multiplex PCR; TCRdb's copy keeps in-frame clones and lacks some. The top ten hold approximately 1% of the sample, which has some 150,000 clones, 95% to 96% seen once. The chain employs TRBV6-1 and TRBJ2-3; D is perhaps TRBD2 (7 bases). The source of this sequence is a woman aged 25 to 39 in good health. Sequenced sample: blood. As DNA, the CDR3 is TGTGCCAGCAGTGAAACAGGGTCCGGACTAGTCAGCAGGGTTTCTACGCAGTATTTT. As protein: CASSETGSGLVSRVSTQYF.